These 18 T cell receptor beta chains came from one sample sequenced in a study of T cells after yellow fever vaccination. TCRdb fed the 5' RACE reads into MiXCR, producing one record per CDR3 protein. The sample shows a few hundred thousand distinct CDR3 sequences, about a fifth of them seen only once. Sequenced material: PBMCs, taken 15 days after the yellow fever booster vaccination. The receptors were gathered from a man aged 25-45 years who received the YFV17D yellow fever vaccine.

The chain joins TRBV28 to TRBJ2-3; the D gene is possibly TRBD1 (6 bases). Germline V CDR1 and CDR2: MDHEN, SYDVKM. Trimming shortened V by 7 bases and J by 4 bases, and 12 bases separated the two germline ends. The CDR3 length is 13 residues. CDR3 nucleotides: TGTGCCAGCAATAACAGGGTCGCAGATACGCAGTATTTT. This translates into CASNNRVADTQYF.

This clonotype was observed a few times. The V and J genes are TRBV27 and TRBJ1-5; TRBD1 matches 7 bases. The V gene's germline CDR1 is MNHEY and CDR2 SMNVEV (reference sequence). The CDR3 is 14 amino acids. The ends lost 5 bases at V and 6 bases at J; junction bases unmatched: 7. CDR3 region: CASSPTGLGQPQHF. DNA for the CDR3: TGTGCCAGCAGTCCGACAGGGTTGGGTCAGCCCCAGCATTTT.

V gene TRBV12-3 or TRBV12-4 combines with J gene TRBJ2-6, with TRBD2 as a possible D gene (5 bases). The ends were cut back, 2 bases at V and 4 bases at J, with 9 bases in the middle. The CDR3 is 15 residues long. CDR3 nucleotide sequence: TGTGCCAGCAGTTTACGGGGTGGCGGGGCCAACGTCCTGACTTTC. It codes for CASSLRGGGANVLTF.

The table lists this clonotype with a few counts. The rearrangement uses TRBV20-1 and TRBJ2-2; D not resolved. The CDR3 length is 15 residues. V was shortened by 6 bases and J by 8 bases, with 22 bases between the two germline ends. Germline assignment: CDR1 DFQATT and CDR2 SNEGSKA (reference sequence). CDR3 sequence: CSARPARTLLGELFF. The CDR3 DNA follows: TGCAGTGCCCGTCCCGCCCGGACCCTGTTGGGGGAGCTGTTTTTT.

This clonotype was seen only a few times. The DNA of the CDR3 is TGTGCCAGCAGCCCTCTGCCCCAAGCTCAATGGGGGGAGACCCAGTACTTC. This translates into CASSPLPQAQWGETQYF. This chain connects TRBV7-2 to TRBJ2-5; D could derive from TRBD1 or TRBD2 (5 bases each). There are 17 residues in the CDR3. Germline V lookup: CDR1 SGHTA, CDR2 FQGNSA. The V gene lost 5 bases and the J gene lost 5 bases, with 24 bases spanning the gap.

This clonotype was detected a few times. The chain uses TRBV20-1 and TRBJ1-3; no reliable D call. This CDR3 has 12 residues. Germline V gene sequence: CDR1 DFQATT, CDR2 SNEGSKA (reference sequence). Trimming removed 6 bases from V and 0 bases from J, with 6 bases in between. DNA of the CDR3: TGCAGTGCGGGATCCTCTGGAAACACCATATATTTT. This sequence encodes CSAGSSGNTIYF.

This clonotype has only a few counts. The chain recombines TRBV29-1 with TRBJ2-2, with 10 bases matching TRBD1. The V gene end was trimmed by 8 bases and the J gene end by 6 bases; junction bases not matched to a gene: 6. Per the germline V gene, CDR1 is SQVTM and CDR2 is ANQGSEA. The CDR3 spans 13 residues. The chain's CDR3 is CSIRTGGPGELFF. DNA for the CDR3: TGCAGCATAAGGACAGGGGGTCCCGGGGAGCTGTTTTTT.

The V gene is TRBV6-1, the J gene TRBJ2-5; possible D gene TRBD2, 6 bases. Germline CDR1 MNHNS, CDR2 SASEGT. The CDR3 has 14 residues. V lost 6 bases to trimming and J lost 0 bases, with 11 bases between them. The CDR3 DNA reads TGTGCCAGCAGCCCCTCTAGCGACCAAGAGACCCAGTACTTC. Translation: CASSPSSDQETQYF.

The chain is built from TRBV7-2 and TRBJ2-3; 8 bases match TRBD2. Germline-derived CDR1 and CDR2 are SGHTA and FQGNSA. Losses at the gene ends were 5 bases for V and 6 bases for J; bases not matched to a gene: 13. The CDR3 is made up of 16 amino acids. The CDR3 loop is CASSQRPGLGGDTQYF. Written as DNA, the CDR3 is TGTGCCAGCAGCCAAAGACCGGGACTAGGAGGGGATACGCAGTATTTT.

The chain links TRBV28 to TRBJ2-1, with a weak D call TRBD1 (6 bases). The germline gives CDR1 MDHEN, CDR2 SYDVKM. The CDR3 loop spans 13 amino acids. Trimming removed 5 bases at V and 10 bases at J, with 15 bases between. The CDR3 is CASSTPGTTEQFF. The DNA for the CDR3 is TGTGCCAGCAGTACCCCCGGGACAACCGAGCAGTTCTTC.

The table lists this clonotype with a count of one. The gene calls are TRBV14 and TRBJ2-1; TRBD2 matches 9 bases. This CDR3 comprises 15 residues. The V gene's germline CDR1 is SGHDN and CDR2 FVKESK. After removal of 2 bases from V and 5 bases from J, the junction contained 4 bases not matched to a gene. The DNA of the CDR3 is TGTGCCAGCAGCCAATGGCTAGCGGGACACAATGAGCAGTTCTTC. Translation gives CASSQWLAGHNEQFF.

V gene TRBV19 combines with J gene TRBJ1-1; D is undetermined. CDR3 length: 15 residues. Germline V gene sequence: CDR1 LNHDA, CDR2 SQIVND (reference sequence). Deletions cut 5 bases from V and 3 bases from J, with 16 bases between. The CDR3 coding sequence is TGTGCCAGTAGTTCTCTAGGTGACATACACACTGAAGCTTTCTTT. This codes for CASSSLGDIHTEAFF.

CDR3 bases: TGCGCCAGCAGCTTGTCTGGGCGGGCTAGCACAGATACGCAGTATTTT. Translating gives CASSLSGRASTDTQYF. V usage is TRBV5-1 and J usage is TRBJ2-3, with TRBD2 as a possible D gene (5 bases). Trimming shortened V by 1 base and J by 0 bases, and 12 bases separated the two germline ends. This CDR3 is built from 16 residues. Germline-derived CDR1 and CDR2 are SGHRS and YFSETQ.

This clonotype showed up just once. V gene TRBV6-1 combines with J gene TRBJ1-2; 9 positions match TRBD1. The CDR3 sequence is 13 residues long. J lost 8 bases, V lost 6 bases, and 7 bases had no gene match. Germline V CDR1 and CDR2: MNHNS, SASEGT. CDR3 loop: CASRGTGQRGYTF. CDR3 nucleotides: TGTGCCAGCAGGGGGACAGGGCAGAGAGGCTACACCTTC.

This clonotype was counted a few times. The chain links TRBV5-1 to TRBJ2-5; 9 bases line up with TRBD1. The CDR3 extends over 15 amino acids. V lost 3 bases and J lost 4; bases outside the gene matches: 7. The germline gives CDR1 SGHRS, CDR2 YFSETQ. The CDR3: CASSSLQGAGETQYF. The DNA for the CDR3 is TGCGCCAGCAGCTCCCTACAGGGGGCGGGAGAGACCCAGTACTTC.

This chain joins TRBV7-2 and TRBJ2-5; D is perhaps TRBD1 (6 bases). Germline loops: CDR1 SGHTA, CDR2 FQGNSA. CDR3 size: 15 residues. Between the trimmed V and J ends, which lost 3 bases and 2 bases, there was a span of 13 bases. CDR3 region: CASSLTTGEQETQYF. Here the CDR3 DNA reads TGTGCCAGCAGCTTGACGACAGGAGAGCAAGAGACCCAGTACTTC.

The chain carries TRBV5-1 and TRBJ1-2, with D possibly being TRBD1 (5 bases). The CDR3 is 15 residues long. The germline CDR1 and CDR2 sequences are SGHRS and YFSETQ. V lost 4 bases to trimming and J lost 4 bases, with 17 bases between them. In DNA, the CDR3 is TGCGCCAGCAGCCTTGGGGGGGACGCCGGCTATGGCTACACCTTC. Residues: CASSLGGDAGYGYTF.

This clonotype was seen more than once but under ten times. This chain links TRBV27 with TRBJ2-3; D perhaps matches TRBD1 (5 bases). Germline V gene lookup returns CDR1 MNHEY and CDR2 SMNVEV (reference sequence). The CDR3 is 17 amino acids. V was cut by 2 bases and J by 2 bases, with 17 bases left in between. The CDR3 here is CASSLMGLLGLTDTQYF. CDR3 DNA sequence: TGTGCCAGCAGTTTAATGGGGCTCCTCGGCCTCACAGATACGCAGTATTTT.